These 6 T cell receptor beta chains were sequenced from one sample in a study of shared clonotypes between healthy human individuals. Clones were read by immunoSEQ multiplex PCR, and TCRdb kept only the in-frame ones, dropping some. The table records over 2 million clones, around 93% of them present only once. The sample comprised naive CD4+ T cells from PBMCs. Subset specified: CD45RA+ positively selected. The origin of the receptors is a man aged 18 to 30 in good health. Some clones in this sample may be carry-over from other donors' samples.

About this clone itself: This CDR3 is also generated by other DNA sequences in the sample. This chain links TRBV19 with TRBJ1-5; TRBD1 is a possible D gene (5 bases). Germline assignment: CDR1 LNHDA and CDR2 SQIVND (reference sequence). The CDR3 has 12 residues. The germline V and J ends were trimmed by 3 bases and 7 bases, with 7 bases remaining between them. The CDR3 DNA follows: TGTGCCAGTAGTATCAGGGACCAGCCCCAGCATTTT. Its protein product is CASSIRDQPQHF.

The chain couples TRBV28 to TRBJ2-1; D not resolved. Germline lookup yields CDR1 MDHEN and CDR2 SYDVKM. Trimming pared 5 bases from V and 4 bases from J, leaving 9 bases between. This CDR3 spans 13 amino acids. The DNA for the CDR3 is TGTGCCAGCAGTCGCCGGGTTTACAATGAGCAGTTCTTC. This translates into CASSRRVYNEQFF.

The chain is built from TRBV27 and TRBJ2-2; weak D call: TRBD2 (5 bases). Trimming cost V 6 bases and J 6 bases, with 14 bases left between them. The V gene's germline CDR1 is MNHEY and CDR2 SMNVEV (reference sequence). This CDR3 comprises 14 residues. CDR3: CASSRSGEPGELFF. The CDR3 DNA follows: TGTGCCAGCAGCCGCAGTGGGGAGCCCGGGGAGCTGTTTTTT.

The chain is built from TRBV7-2 and TRBJ2-2; no clear D gene. This CDR3 contains 15 residues. Trimming shortened V by 2 bases and J by 0 bases, and 7 bases separated the two germline ends. CDR1 and CDR2 (germline): SGHTA, FQGNSA. CDR3: CASSLTPANTGELFF. CDR3 nucleotide sequence: TGTGCCAGCAGCTTAACTCCCGCGAACACCGGGGAGCTGTTTTTT. Looking up the rest from reference TRBV7-2 and TRBJ2-2 gives the full variable domain: GAGVSQSPSNKVTEKGKDVELRCDPISGHTALYWYRQSLGQGLEFLIYFQGNSAPDKSGLPSDRFSAERTGGSVSTLTIQRTQQEDSAVYLCASSLTPANTGELFFGEGSRLTVL.

The chain combines TRBV7-9 with TRBJ2-1; 10 bases agree with TRBD2. CDR3 length: 18 residues. Per the germline V gene, CDR1 is SEHNR and CDR2 is FQNEAQ (reference sequence). J gave up 4 bases and V 4 bases, and 13 bases lay outside the gene matches. CDR3 sequence reads: CASSSPKPLAGAYNEQFF. The DNA for the CDR3 is TGTGCCAGCAGCTCACCAAAACCCCTAGCGGGAGCTTACAATGAGCAGTTCTTC. The entire variable domain, with the rest obtained from reference TRBV7-9 and TRBJ2-1, is as follows: DTGVSQNPRHKITKRGQNVTFRCDPISEHNRLYWYRQTLGQGPEFLTYFQNEAQLEKSRLLSDRFSAERPKGSFSTLEIQRTEQGDSAMYLCASSSPKPLAGAYNEQFFGPGTRLTVL.

The chain employs TRBV30 and TRBJ2-1, with D maybe TRBD2 (6 bases). The CDR3 extends over 15 amino acids. Looked up from germline, CDR1 is GTSNPN and CDR2 is SVGIG (reference sequence). V shed 1 base and J shed 0 bases, with 10 bases lying between them. The CDR3 loop is CAWSGAGSSYNEQFF. In nucleotides, the CDR3 is TGTGCCTGGAGTGGGGCGGGGAGCTCCTACAATGAGCAGTTCTTC.